This T cell receptor (beta chain) was identified in a study of OX40 agonist ivuxolimab in advanced cancers. Trimming took 8 bases from V and 1 from J, leaving 14 bases between them. The CDR3 covers 14 residues. Germline CDR1 reads MDHEN; CDR2 reads SYDVKM. Libraries were prepared by immunoSEQ multiplex PCR; TCRdb keeps only in-frame clonotypes and omits some of them. The table shows some 60,000 clones, with 87% occurring only once. Source: CD4+ or CD8+ T cells sorted from blood, taken in a trial of the OX40 agonist ivuxolimab. The J gene is TRBJ2-5, the V gene TRBV28, with D hard to call. The source of this sequence is an adult with an advanced solid tumor such as melanoma, head and neck, liver or kidney cancer. The CDR3 is CASRSWQAQETQYF. The CDR3 DNA reads as TGTGCCAGCCGCTCCTGGCAGGCCCAAGAGACCCAGTACTTC.